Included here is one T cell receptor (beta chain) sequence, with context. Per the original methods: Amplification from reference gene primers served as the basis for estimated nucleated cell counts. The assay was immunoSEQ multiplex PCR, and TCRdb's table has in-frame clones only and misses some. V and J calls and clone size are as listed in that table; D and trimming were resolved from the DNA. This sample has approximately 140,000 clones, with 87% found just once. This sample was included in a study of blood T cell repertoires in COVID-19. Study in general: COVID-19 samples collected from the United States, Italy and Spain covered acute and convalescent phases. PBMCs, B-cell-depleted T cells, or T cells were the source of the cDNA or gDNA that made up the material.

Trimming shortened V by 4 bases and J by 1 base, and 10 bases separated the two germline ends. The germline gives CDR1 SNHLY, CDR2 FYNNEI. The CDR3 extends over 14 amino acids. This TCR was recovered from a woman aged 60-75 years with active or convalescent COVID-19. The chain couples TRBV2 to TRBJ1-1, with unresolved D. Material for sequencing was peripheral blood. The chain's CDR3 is CASSVTATNTEAFF. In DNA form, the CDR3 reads TGTGCCAGCAGTGTCACAGCTACGAACACTGAAGCTTTCTTT.